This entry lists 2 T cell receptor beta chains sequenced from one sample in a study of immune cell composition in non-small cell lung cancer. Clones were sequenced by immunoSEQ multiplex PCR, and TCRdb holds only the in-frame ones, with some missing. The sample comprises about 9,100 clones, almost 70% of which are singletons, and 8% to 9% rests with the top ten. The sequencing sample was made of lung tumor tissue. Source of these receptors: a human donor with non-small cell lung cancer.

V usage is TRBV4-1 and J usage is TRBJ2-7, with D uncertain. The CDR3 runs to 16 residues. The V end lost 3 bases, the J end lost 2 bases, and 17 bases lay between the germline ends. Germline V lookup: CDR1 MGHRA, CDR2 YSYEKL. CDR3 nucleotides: TGCGCCAGCAGCCAGTCCCAAGGGTACAGTGCCTACGAGCAGTACTTC. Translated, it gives CASSQSQGYSAYEQYF.

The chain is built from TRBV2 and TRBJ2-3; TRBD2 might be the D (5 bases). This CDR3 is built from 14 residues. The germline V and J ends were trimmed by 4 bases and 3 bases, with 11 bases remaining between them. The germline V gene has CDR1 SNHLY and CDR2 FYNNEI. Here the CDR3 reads CASSVARETDTQYF. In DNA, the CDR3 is TGTGCCAGCAGTGTTGCTCGGGAAACAGATACGCAGTATTTT.